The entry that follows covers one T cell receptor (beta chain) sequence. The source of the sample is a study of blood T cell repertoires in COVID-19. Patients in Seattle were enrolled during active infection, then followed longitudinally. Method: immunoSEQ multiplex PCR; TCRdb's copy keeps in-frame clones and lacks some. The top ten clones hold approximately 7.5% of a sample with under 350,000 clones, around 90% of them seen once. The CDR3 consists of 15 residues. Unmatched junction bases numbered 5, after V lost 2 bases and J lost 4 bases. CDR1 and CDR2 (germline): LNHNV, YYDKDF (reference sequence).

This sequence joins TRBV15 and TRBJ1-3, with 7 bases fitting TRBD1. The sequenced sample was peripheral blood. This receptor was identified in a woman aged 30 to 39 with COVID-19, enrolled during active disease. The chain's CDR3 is CATSRRQGTGNTIYF. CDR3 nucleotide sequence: TGTGCCACCAGCAGAAGACAGGGAACGGGAAACACCATATATTTT.